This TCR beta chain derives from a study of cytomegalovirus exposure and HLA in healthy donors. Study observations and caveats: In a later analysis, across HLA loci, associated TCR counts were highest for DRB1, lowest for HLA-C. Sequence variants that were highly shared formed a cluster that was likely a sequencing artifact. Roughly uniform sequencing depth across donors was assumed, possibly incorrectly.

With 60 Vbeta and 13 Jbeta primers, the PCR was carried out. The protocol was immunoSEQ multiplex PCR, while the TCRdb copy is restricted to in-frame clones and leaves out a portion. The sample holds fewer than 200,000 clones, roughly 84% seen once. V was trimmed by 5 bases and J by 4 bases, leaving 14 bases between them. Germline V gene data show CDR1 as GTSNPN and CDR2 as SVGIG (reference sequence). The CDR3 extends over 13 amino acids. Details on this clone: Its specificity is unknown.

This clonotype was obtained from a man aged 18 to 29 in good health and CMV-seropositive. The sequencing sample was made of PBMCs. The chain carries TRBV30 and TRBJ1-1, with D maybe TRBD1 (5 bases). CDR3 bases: TGTGCCTGGGATTTTTGGGGGGGCACTGAAGCTTTCTTT. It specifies CAWDFWGGTEAFF.